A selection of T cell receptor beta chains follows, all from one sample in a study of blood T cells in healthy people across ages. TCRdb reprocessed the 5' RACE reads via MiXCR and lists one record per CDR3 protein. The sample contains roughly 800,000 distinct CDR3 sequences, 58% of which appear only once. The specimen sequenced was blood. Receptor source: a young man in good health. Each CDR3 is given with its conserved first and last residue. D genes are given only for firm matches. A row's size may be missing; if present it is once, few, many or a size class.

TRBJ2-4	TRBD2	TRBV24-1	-	TGTGCCACCAGTGACGCAAAAGCGGGAGTGATGGACATTCAGTACTTC	CATSDAKAGVMDIQYF
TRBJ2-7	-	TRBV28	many	TGCGCCAGCAGCTTATCCCCATCTTACGAGCAGTACTTC	CASSLSPSYEQYF
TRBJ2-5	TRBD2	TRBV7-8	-	TGTGCCAGCAGCTCGACAGGACTAGCGGGCTACTCCTACAATGAGCAGTACTTC	CASSSTGLAGYSYNEQYF
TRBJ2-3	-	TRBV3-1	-	TGTGCCAGCAGCCAATATGGGCCCAGCCAGGGGATGGATACGCAGTATTTT	CASSQYGPSQGMDTQYF
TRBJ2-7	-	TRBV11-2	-	TGTGCCAGCAGCCCCTCCGTAGGGGTAGGGGAGCAGTACTTC	CASSPSVGVGEQYF
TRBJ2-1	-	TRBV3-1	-	TGTGCCAGCATGGGGCAGTTATACAATGAGCAGTTCTTC	CASMGQLYNEQFF
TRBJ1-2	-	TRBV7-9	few	TGTGCCAGCAGCTTAGAAACCTTGGGCTATGGCTACACCTTC	CASSLETLGYGYTF
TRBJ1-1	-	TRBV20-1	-	TGCAGTGCTAGAACCCTCCTTAACACTGAAGCTTTCTTT	CSARTLLNTEAFF
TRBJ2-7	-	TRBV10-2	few	TGCGCCAGCAGTGAGTTTATGTACGAGCAGTACTTC	CASSEFMYEQYF
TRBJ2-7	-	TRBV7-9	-	TGTGCCAGCAGCCCCTACGAGCAGTACTTC	CASSPYEQYF
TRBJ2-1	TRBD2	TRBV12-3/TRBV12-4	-	TGTGCCACACTAGCGGGAGGGTCCTACAATGAGCAGTTCTTC	CATLAGGSYNEQFF
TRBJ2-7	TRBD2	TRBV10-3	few	TGTGCCATCAGTGAACTAGCGGTAAATCCCGGGGAGCAGTACTTC	CAISELAVNPGEQYF
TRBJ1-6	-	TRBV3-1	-	TGTGCCAGCAGCCAAGGGGACTATTCACCCCCCCACTTT	CASSQGDYSPPHF
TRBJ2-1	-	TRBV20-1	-	TGCAGTGCTAGAGATTCGGCCGGGACAACTTACAATGAGCAGTTCTTC	CSARDSAGTTYNEQFF
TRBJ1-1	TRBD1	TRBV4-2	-	TGTGCCAGCAGCCAGGCCTTCGGGACAGACACTGAAGCTTTCTTT	CASSQAFGTDTEAFF
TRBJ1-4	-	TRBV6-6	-	TGTGCCAGCAGTTACTCGAGTCAGGGAACGGGAAAACTGTTTTTT	CASSYSSQGTGKLFF
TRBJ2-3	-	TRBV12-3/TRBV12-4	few	TGTGCCAGCAGTTTGAGGTCAGGGCTTCCAGATACGCAGTATTTT	CASSLRSGLPDTQYF